This entry concerns a single T cell receptor beta chain. Treatment: over 15 received Ad26.COV2.S at low or high dose, single or two shots; roughly five received placebo; per-sample allocation not given. It was on day 63 after the first vaccine or placebo injection that samples were taken. Donation came from an adult in Boston who was aged 18-55 years. It was Wuhan-strain SARS-CoV-2 spike that the Ad26 vaccine vector expressed. The record originates from a study of Ad26.COV2.S vaccination and SARS-CoV-2 variants. The method was immunoSEQ multiplex PCR; TCRdb's version includes in-frame clones alone and lacks a portion of them. Of fewer than 500,000 clones in the sample, more than 80% were seen once. This clonotype originated in a person between 18 and 59 years old who received the Ad26.COV2.S COVID-19 vaccine or a placebo. The sample consisted of peripheral blood, taken in a trial of Ad26.COV2.S vaccine versus placebo.

The CDR3: CASSTTGTGVNEQYF. In DNA, the CDR3 is TGTGCCAGCAGCACTACCGGGACAGGGGTGAACGAGCAGTACTTC. The chain carries TRBV9 and TRBJ2-7; 10 nucleotides match TRBD1. In germline, CDR1 is SGDLS, CDR2 YYNGEE. The J segment lost 5 bases and the V segment lost 4 bases, leaving 9 bases of the junction unmatched. This CDR3 spans 15 amino acids.